Listed here are 19 T cell receptor beta chains from one sample, sequenced in a study of blood T cells in healthy people across ages. Primed by a sample-barcoded 5' primer and a J-beta primer mix, a second PCR proceeded for roughly 7 to 11 cycles. MiXCR, applied by TCRdb to the 5' RACE reads, yields one record per CDR3 protein. The sample shows 1,500,000 or so distinct CDR3 sequences, approximately 59% of them seen only once. Sequencing was performed on blood. Receptor source: a man aged 18 to 30 in good health.

This sequence joins TRBV13 and TRBJ2-1; D remains unclear. The length of the CDR3 is 13 residues. The germline V gene has CDR1 PRHDT and CDR2 FYEKMQ (reference sequence). The ends were cut back, 2 bases at V and 5 bases at J, with 7 bases in the middle. Here the CDR3 reads CASSLNSDNEQFF. The CDR3 DNA reads TGTGCCAGCAGCTTAAACAGCGACAATGAGCAGTTCTTC. The variable domain in full, completed from reference TRBV13 and TRBJ2-1, reads AAGVIQSPRHLIKEKRETATLKCYPIPRHDTVYWYQQGPGQDPQFLISFYEKMQSDKGSIPDRFSAQQFSDYHSELNMSSLELGDSALYFCASSLNSDNEQFFGPGTRLTVL.

Of note for this clonotype: This may arise from a read error, as a much more abundant clone is one base away. This sequence joins TRBV4-1 and TRBJ2-7, with 8 bases lining up with TRBD2. Unmatched junction bases numbered 14, after V lost 0 bases and J lost 7 bases. CDR3 size: 17 residues. Germline V gives CDR1 MGHRA, CDR2 YSYEKL. CDR3 protein: CASSQDRRSGRLDEQYF. The CDR3 DNA reads TGCGCCAGCAGCCAAGATAGACGGAGCGGGAGATTAGATGAGCAGTACTTC.

CDR3 sequence (DNA): TGTGCCAGCAGGCATATGCAGGACAGGGGATTGGAGTACAATCAGCCCCAGCATTTT. It encodes CASRHMQDRGLEYNQPQHF. The V call is TRBV6-1, the J call TRBJ1-5, with 9 bases aligning to TRBD1. V shed 6 bases, J shed 3 bases, and the junction held 18 bases outside the gene matches. Germline CDR1 and CDR2: MNHNS and SASEGT. The CDR3 totals 19 residues.

The chain is built from TRBV6-6 and TRBJ2-3; unclear D gene. The germline V and J ends were trimmed by 2 bases and 4 bases, with 10 bases remaining between them. CDR1 and CDR2 (germline): MNHNY, SVGAGI (reference sequence). There are 14 residues in the CDR3. CDR3 loop: CASSYGSDSDTQYF. DNA for the CDR3: TGTGCCAGCAGTTACGGGTCTGACTCAGATACGCAGTATTTT.

The chain links TRBV6-2 or TRBV6-3 to TRBJ2-1, with a possible D match to TRBD2 (6 bases). V was pared by 11 bases and J by 5 bases, with 22 bases between. This CDR3 is 15 amino acids long. The V gene's germline CDR1 is MNHEY and CDR2 SVGEGT. CDR3 sequence reads: CAGRGGATAHNEQFF. The CDR3 region has the DNA TGTGCCGGACGGGGCGGGGCAACTGCTCACAATGAGCAGTTCTTC.

The chain employs TRBV20-1 and TRBJ2-1; 10 bases agree with TRBD1. Germline V gene data show CDR1 as DFQATT and CDR2 as SNEGSKA (reference sequence). The V segment lost 4 bases and the J segment 7 bases; nucleotides outside the gene matches: 10. The length of the CDR3 is 15 residues. The CDR3: CSAIRDRGLSNEQFF. CDR3 in DNA: TGCAGTGCTATCCGGGACAGGGGCTTAAGTAATGAGCAGTTCTTC.

V is TRBV30 and J is TRBJ1-2; D not certain. V was trimmed by 0 bases and J by 13 bases, leaving 21 bases between them. CDR3 length equals 14 residues. The germline gives CDR1 GTSNPN, CDR2 SVGIG (reference sequence). CDR3 sequence (DNA): TGTGCCTGGAGTGTAACCGACACGCCGACCGGTGGCACCTTC. It specifies CAWSVTDTPTGGTF.

This clonotype was found a few times. The gene calls are TRBV29-1 and TRBJ2-7; D is possibly TRBD2 (5 bases). Germline V lookup: CDR1 SQVTM, CDR2 ANQGSEA. The CDR3 is made up of 13 amino acids. V was shortened by 4 bases and J by 0 bases, with 10 bases between the two germline ends. The CDR3 here is CSVVGVYSYEQYF. CDR3 coding DNA: TGCAGCGTTGTCGGGGTCTACTCCTACGAGCAGTACTTC.

This chain links TRBV20-1 with TRBJ1-4; 7 nucleotides line up with TRBD1. CDR1 and CDR2 (germline): DFQATT, SNEGSKA (reference sequence). This CDR3 has 13 amino acids. V dropped 1 base and J dropped 11; count of bases not matched to a gene: 7. CDR3 residues: CSARATGQLKLFF. For the CDR3, the DNA is TGCAGTGCTAGAGCTACGGGACAGCTTAAACTGTTTTTT.

This clonotype was found once. Written as DNA, the CDR3 is TGCGCCAGCAGCCAAGATTCCTTGGGCACAGATACGCAGTATTTT. Residues: CASSQDSLGTDTQYF. The rearrangement joins TRBV4-1 to TRBJ2-3, with D unclear. The germline CDR1 and CDR2 sequences are MGHRA and YSYEKL. The CDR3 contains 15 residues. V was trimmed by 0 bases and J by 1 base, leaving 8 bases between them.

This clonotype was counted between two and nine times. The chain couples TRBV4-1 to TRBJ2-1; TRBD2 matches at 7 bases. The CDR3 contains 13 residues. J lost 8 bases, V lost 4 bases, and 5 bases had no gene match. Germline V gene sequence: CDR1 MGHRA, CDR2 YSYEKL. The CDR3 spells CASSLGTIDEQFF. The CDR3 DNA is TGCGCCAGCAGCCTAGGGACTATCGATGAGCAGTTCTTC.

This chain connects TRBV20-1 to TRBJ2-2; no clear D. This CDR3 has 11 amino acids. CDR1 and CDR2 from the germline V gene are DFQATT and SNEGSKA (reference sequence). V was trimmed by 0 bases and J by 11 bases, leaving 7 bases between them. CDR3 sequence reads: CSARDDLELFF. Here the CDR3 DNA reads TGCAGTGCTAGAGACGACTTAGAGCTGTTTTTT.

The chain employs TRBV20-1 and TRBJ2-3; D is ambiguous. The germline V gene has CDR1 DFQATT and CDR2 SNEGSKA (reference sequence). Trimming left V 6 bases short and J 6 bases short, with 16 bases between. The CDR3 runs 13 residues. This CDR3 reads CSASDGFRDTQYF. As DNA, the CDR3 is TGCAGTGCCAGTGACGGCTTCCGCGATACGCAGTATTTT.

This chain uses TRBV4-1 with TRBJ1-1; the D is unclear. V gave up 1 base and J gave up 1 base, with 7 bases separating them. CDR1 is MGHRA, CDR2 YSYEKL, per germline. This CDR3 comprises 14 residues. As DNA, the CDR3 is TGCGCCAGCAGCCAAGTAGATCAGAACACTGAAGCTTTCTTT. Protein: CASSQVDQNTEAFF.

This chain uses TRBV7-2 with TRBJ1-5, with a weak D call TRBD1 (6 bases). V was trimmed by 8 bases and J by 4 bases, leaving 18 bases between them. The CDR3 sequence is 15 residues long. The germline V gene has CDR1 SGHTA and CDR2 FQGNSA. The CDR3 reads CASAVQGGPNQPQHF. In DNA form, the CDR3 reads TGTGCCAGCGCCGTTCAAGGGGGGCCGAATCAGCCCCAGCATTTT. The variable domain in full, completed from reference TRBV7-2 and TRBJ1-5, reads GAGVSQSPSNKVTEKGKDVELRCDPISGHTALYWYRQSLGQGLEFLIYFQGNSAPDKSGLPSDRFSAERTGGSVSTLTIQRTQQEDSAVYLCASAVQGGPNQPQHFGDGTRLSIL.

This chain links TRBV7-9 with TRBJ2-5; perhaps TRBD1 as D (6 bases). Deletions cut 1 base from V and 3 bases from J, with 12 bases between. The CDR3 loop spans 15 amino acids. CDR1 is SEHNR and CDR2 is FQNEAQ in the germline V gene (reference sequence). DNA of the CDR3: TGTGCCAGCAGCTTAGGGCCTCACAGGGAAGAGACCCAGTACTTC. This gives the protein CASSLGPHREETQYF.

This chain joins TRBV7-2 and TRBJ2-5; weak D call: TRBD2 (5 bases). Trimming removed 1 base at V and 5 bases at J, with 17 bases between. Germline V gene lookup returns CDR1 SGHTA and CDR2 FQGNSA. CDR3 length: 16 residues. DNA of the CDR3: TGTGCCAGCAGCTTAGGTCCAATGGGGAGTAGGGAGACCCAGTACTTC. This codes for CASSLGPMGSRETQYF.

The rearrangement joins TRBV7-2 to TRBJ2-1; D possibly corresponds to TRBD1 (6 bases). The CDR3 covers 16 residues. V shed 0 bases and J shed 13 bases, with 22 bases lying between them. Germline CDR1 is SGHTA and CDR2 is FQGNSA. The CDR3: CASSLAPGRGQETQFF. CDR3 DNA sequence: TGTGCCAGCAGCTTAGCCCCAGGCAGGGGACAAGAGACCCAGTTCTTC.

V usage is TRBV24-1 and J usage is TRBJ2-7; D may be TRBD1 (6 bases). The germline CDR1 and CDR2 sequences are KGHDR and SFDVKD. V was clipped by 5 bases and J by 6 bases, with 10 bases between them. The CDR3 sequence is 12 residues long. The CDR3 protein is CATSVKGGEQYF. The CDR3 nucleotides read TGTGCCACCAGTGTTAAAGGGGGCGAGCAGTACTTC.